This note documents a single T cell receptor (beta chain) sequence. The antigen remains unidentified. This entry is derived from a study of cytomegalovirus exposure and HLA in healthy donors. Study as a whole: Early on, a data release was issued that held approximately 78 million unique TCRs from HLA-typed donors. General observations from the study: 150 or so TCR beta chains were listed as cytomegalovirus-associated. The classifier, whose performance was assessed in both the original and validation cohorts, reportedly diagnosed cytomegalovirus status with high specificity and sensitivity.

13 Jbeta primers and 60 Vbeta primers were used for the PCR. TCRdb's table, derived via immunoSEQ multiplex PCR, lists solely in-frame clones and lacks some. The sample has about 70,000 clones; 68% are singletons. The V gene's germline CDR1 is GTSNPN and CDR2 SVGIG (reference sequence). The length of the CDR3 is 16 residues. Trimming stripped 1 base from V and 3 bases from J, with 15 bases between. Sequenced: PBMCs. The origin of this receptor is a woman aged 30 to 39 in good health and CMV-seronegative. The V and J genes are TRBV30 and TRBJ1-4; D gene uncertain. The CDR3 loop reads CAWSGDPRGSNEKLFF. Written as DNA, the CDR3 is TGTGCCTGGAGTGGAGACCCGCGGGGTTCTAATGAAAAACTGTTTTTT.